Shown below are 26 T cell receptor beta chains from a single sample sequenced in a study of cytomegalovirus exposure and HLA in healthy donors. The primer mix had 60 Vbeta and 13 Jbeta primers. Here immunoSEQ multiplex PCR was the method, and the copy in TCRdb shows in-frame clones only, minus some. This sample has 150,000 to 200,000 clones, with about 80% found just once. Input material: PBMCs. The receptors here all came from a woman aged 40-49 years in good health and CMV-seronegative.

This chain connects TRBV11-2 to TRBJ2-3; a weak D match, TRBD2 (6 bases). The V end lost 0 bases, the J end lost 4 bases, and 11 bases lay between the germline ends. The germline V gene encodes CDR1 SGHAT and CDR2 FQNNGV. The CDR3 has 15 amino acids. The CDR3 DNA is TGTGCCAGCAGCTTAGAGGCTAGCGTAGCAGATACGCAGTATTTT. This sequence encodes CASSLEASVADTQYF.

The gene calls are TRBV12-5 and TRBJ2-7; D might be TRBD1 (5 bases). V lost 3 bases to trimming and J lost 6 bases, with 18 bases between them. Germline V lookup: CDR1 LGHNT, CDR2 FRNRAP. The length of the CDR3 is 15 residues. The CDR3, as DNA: TGTGCTAGTGGTTTTCCAGGCGAAGGGGCTCGCGAGCAGTACGTC. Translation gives CASGFPGEGAREQYV.

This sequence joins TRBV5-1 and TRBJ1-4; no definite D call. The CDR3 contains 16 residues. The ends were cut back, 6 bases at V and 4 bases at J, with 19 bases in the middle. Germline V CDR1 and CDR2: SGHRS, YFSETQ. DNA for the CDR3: TGCGCCAGCACCCTCGGGGATGCGGGTCATAATGAAAAACTGTTTTTT. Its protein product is CASTLGDAGHNEKLFF.

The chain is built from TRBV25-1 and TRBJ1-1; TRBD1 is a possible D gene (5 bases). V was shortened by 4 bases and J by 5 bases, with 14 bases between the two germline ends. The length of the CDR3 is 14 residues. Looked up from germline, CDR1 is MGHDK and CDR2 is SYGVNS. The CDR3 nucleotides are TGTGCCAGCAGTGGGCCGGGGGTTAGGACTGAAGCTTTCTTT. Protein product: CASSGPGVRTEAFF.

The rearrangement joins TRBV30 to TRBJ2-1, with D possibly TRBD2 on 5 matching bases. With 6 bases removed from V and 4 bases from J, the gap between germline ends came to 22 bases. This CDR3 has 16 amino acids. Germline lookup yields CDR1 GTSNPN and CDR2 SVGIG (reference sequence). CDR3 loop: CACTLGRTPIYNEQFF. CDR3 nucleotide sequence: TGTGCCTGTACCTTGGGGAGAACCCCCATATACAATGAGCAGTTCTTC.

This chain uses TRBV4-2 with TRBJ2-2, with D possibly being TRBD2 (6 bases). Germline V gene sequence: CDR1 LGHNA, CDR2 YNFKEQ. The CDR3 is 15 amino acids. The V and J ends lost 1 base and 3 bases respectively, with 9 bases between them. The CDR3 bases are TGTGCCAGCAGCCAAGCAGGGACTTACACCGGGGAGCTGTTTTTT. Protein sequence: CASSQAGTYTGELFF.

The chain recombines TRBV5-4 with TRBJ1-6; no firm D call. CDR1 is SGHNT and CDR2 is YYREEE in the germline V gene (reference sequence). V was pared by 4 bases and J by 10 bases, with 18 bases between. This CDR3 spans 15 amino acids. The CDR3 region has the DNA TGTGCCAGCAGCCCGGATGGGAGAGAGAACTCACCCCTCCACTTT. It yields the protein CASSPDGRENSPLHF.

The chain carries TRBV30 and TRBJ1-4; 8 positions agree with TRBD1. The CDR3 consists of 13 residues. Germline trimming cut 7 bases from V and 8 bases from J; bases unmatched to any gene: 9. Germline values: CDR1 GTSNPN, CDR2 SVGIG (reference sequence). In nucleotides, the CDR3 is TGTGCCTCCAAAGACAGGGGCTGGGAAAAACTGTTTTTT. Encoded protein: CASKDRGWEKLFF.

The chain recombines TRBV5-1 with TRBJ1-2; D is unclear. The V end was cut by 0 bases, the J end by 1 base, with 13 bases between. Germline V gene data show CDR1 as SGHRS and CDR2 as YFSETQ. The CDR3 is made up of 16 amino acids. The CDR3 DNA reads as TGCGCCAGCAGCTTGGTTGCGAGTACCCTTAACTATGGCTACACCTTC. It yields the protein CASSLVASTLNYGYTF.

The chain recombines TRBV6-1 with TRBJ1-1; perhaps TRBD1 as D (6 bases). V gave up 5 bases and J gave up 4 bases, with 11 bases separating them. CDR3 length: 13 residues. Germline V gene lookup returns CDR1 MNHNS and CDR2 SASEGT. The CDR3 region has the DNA TGTGCCAGCAGTTATACAGGGAGCACTGAAGCTTTCTTT. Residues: CASSYTGSTEAFF.

The CDR3 loop reads CASSTGTRAYEQYF. The CDR3 coding sequence is TGTGCCAGCAGCACCGGGACTAGGGCTTACGAGCAGTACTTC. The chain uses TRBV7-2 and TRBJ2-5, with 8 nucleotides matching TRBD2. The DNA end is more similar to TRBJ2-7, so the J call may be wrong. There are 14 residues in the CDR3. The germline V gene has CDR1 SGHTA and CDR2 FQGNSA.

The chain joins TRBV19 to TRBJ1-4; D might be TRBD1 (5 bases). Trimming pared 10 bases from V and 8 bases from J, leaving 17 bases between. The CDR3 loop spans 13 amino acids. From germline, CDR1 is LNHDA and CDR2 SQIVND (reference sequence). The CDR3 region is CATSTGTAEKLFF. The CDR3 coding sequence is TGTGCCACCTCAACCGGGACTGCAGAAAAACTGTTTTTT.

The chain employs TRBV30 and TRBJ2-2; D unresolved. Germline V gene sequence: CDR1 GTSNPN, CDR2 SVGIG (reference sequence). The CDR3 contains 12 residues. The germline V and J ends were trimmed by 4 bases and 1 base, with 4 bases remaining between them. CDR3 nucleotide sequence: TGTGCCTGGACCCGGAACACCGGGGAGCTGTTTTTT. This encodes CAWTRNTGELFF.

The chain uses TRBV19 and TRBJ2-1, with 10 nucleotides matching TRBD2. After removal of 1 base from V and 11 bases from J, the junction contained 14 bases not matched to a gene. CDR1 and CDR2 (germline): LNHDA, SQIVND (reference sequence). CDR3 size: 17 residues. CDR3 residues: CASSIGRQGLAMGKQFF. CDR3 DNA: TGTGCCAGTAGTATAGGTCGGCAGGGACTAGCGATGGGTAAGCAGTTCTTC.

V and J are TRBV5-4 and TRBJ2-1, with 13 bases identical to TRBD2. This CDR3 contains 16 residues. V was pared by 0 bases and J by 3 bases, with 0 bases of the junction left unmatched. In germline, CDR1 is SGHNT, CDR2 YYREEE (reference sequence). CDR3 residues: CASSLGTSGSYNEQFF. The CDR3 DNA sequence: TGTGCCAGCAGCTTGGGGACTAGCGGGAGCTACAATGAGCAGTTCTTC. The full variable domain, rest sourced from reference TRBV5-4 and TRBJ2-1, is ETGVTQSPTHLIKTRGQQVTLRCSSQSGHNTVSWYQQALGQGPQFIFQYYREEENGRGNFPPRFSGLQFPNYSSELNVNALELDDSALYLCASSLGTSGSYNEQFFGPGTRLTVL.

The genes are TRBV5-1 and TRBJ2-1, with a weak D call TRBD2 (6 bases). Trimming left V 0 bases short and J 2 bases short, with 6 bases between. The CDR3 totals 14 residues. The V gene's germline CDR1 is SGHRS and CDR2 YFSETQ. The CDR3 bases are TGCGCCAGCAGCTTGGGGGGGGCCTACAATGAGCAGTTCTTC. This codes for CASSLGGAYNEQFF.

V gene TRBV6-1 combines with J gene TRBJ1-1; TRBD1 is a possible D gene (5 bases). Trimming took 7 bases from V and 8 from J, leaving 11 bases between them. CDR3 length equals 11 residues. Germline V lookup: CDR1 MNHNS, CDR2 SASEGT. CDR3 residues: CASTRTREAFF. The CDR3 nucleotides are TGTGCCAGCACCCGGACACGCGAAGCTTTCTTT.

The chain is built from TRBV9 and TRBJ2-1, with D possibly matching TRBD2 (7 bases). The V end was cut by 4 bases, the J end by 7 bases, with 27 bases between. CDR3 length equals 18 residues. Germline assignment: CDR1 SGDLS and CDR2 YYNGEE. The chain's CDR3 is CASSQEGGARLIPNEQFF. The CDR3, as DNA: TGTGCCAGCAGCCAAGAGGGGGGGGCGCGGTTAATACCAAATGAGCAGTTCTTC.

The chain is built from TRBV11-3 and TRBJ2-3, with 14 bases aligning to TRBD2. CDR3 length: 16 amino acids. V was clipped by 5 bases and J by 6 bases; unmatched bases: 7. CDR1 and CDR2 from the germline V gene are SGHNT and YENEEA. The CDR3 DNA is TGTGCCAGCAGCGCGACTAGCGGGAGGGCCTGGGATACGCAGTATTTT. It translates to CASSATSGRAWDTQYF.

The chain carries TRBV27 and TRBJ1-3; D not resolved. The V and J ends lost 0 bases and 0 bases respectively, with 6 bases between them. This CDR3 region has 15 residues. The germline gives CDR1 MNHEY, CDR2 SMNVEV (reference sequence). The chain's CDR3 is CASSLSIASGNTIYF. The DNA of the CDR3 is TGTGCCAGCAGTTTATCTATAGCCTCTGGAAACACCATATATTTT.

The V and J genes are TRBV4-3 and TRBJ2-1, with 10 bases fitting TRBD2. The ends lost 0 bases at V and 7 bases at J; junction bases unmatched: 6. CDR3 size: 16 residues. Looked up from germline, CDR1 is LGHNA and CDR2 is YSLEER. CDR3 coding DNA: TGCGCCAGCAGCCAAGAAGGCCTAGCGGGAGAGAATGAGCAGTTCTTC. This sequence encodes CASSQEGLAGENEQFF.

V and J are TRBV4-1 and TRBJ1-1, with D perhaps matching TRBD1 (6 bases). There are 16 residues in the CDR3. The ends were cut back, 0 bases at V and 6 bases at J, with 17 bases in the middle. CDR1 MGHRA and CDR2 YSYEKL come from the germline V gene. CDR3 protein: CASSQDGFRGGSEAFF. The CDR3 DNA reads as TGCGCCAGCAGCCAAGATGGGTTCAGGGGAGGGTCTGAAGCTTTCTTT.

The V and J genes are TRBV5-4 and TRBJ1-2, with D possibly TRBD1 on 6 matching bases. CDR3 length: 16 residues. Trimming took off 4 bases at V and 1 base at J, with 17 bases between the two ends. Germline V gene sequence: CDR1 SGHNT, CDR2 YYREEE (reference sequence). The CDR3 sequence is CASSVMSYRVNYGYTF. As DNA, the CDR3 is TGTGCCAGCAGCGTCATGTCCTACAGGGTTAACTATGGCTACACCTTC.

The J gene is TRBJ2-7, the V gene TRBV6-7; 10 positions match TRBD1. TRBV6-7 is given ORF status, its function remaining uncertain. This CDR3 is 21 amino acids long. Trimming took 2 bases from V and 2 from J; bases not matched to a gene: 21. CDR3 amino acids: CASSYTPHPGQGKTSTYEQYF. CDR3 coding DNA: TGTGCCAGCAGTTACACCCCCCATCCGGGACAGGGGAAAACCTCCACCTACGAGCAGTACTTC.

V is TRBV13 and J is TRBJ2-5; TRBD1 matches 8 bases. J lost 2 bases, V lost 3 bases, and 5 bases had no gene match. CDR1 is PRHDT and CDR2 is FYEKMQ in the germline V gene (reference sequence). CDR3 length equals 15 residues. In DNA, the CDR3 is TGTGCCAGCAGCTTTCAGGGGGCGCCTCAAGAGACCCAGTACTTC. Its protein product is CASSFQGAPQETQYF.

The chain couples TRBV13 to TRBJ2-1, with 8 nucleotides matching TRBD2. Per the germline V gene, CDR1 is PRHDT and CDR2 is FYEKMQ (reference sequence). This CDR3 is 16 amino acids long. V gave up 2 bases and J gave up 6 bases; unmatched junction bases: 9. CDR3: CASSLLRGRRGNEQFF. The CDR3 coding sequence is TGTGCCAGCAGCTTACTTCGCGGGAGGAGGGGCAATGAGCAGTTCTTC.